This T cell receptor beta chain was retrieved from a study of blood T cell repertoires in COVID-19 (TCRdb year 2020). Notes on the research overall: The collaborator samples originated in the United States, Italy and Spain and spanned the acute and convalescent phases of COVID-19. The material from the prospective study consisted of cDNA or gDNA derived from T cells, B-cell-depleted T cells, or PBMCs. Subjects who had been exposed to COVID-19, were actively infected with it, or had recovered from it provided the deeply sampled blood TCRbeta repertoires that made up the dataset. The repertoires were released in a freely available public database intended as a resource for research on the immune response to SARS-CoV-2. The samples were drawn from two sources: the first 160 participants of the ongoing ImmuneRACE study, and approximately 1,300 subjects contributed by 6 global collaborators. The sample metadata nearly always contained a de-identified subject ID, COVID-19 status, age in years and sex. Where available, HLA class I and class II types were taken from metadata supplied by the sample provider and were not determined by assay-based typing.

A word on this clone: This receptor's antigen is unknown. The input lacks base qualities; no much larger clone sits a single base away.

TCRbeta CDR3 regions were amplified from genomic DNA by means of the immunoSEQ Assay, a bias-controlled multiplex PCR. Processing in the source paper ran as follows. Within the assay, amplification of reference gene primers was used to estimate how many nucleated cells each sample contained. To quantify the absolute abundance of each unique TCRbeta CDR3 rearrangement, sequence reads were collapsed and filtered. For each sample, productive Simpson clonality was calculated by taking the square root of Simpson's diversity index across productive rearrangements. TCRdb retrieved this table from immuneACCESS and kept in-frame rearrangements only. Not all clones are present; in checked studies, unresolved V genes account for under half, and no reason is known for the remainder. The V and J calls and clone size come from that table; D and trimming were worked out from the DNA. This sample comprises some 250,000 clones, roughly 86% of them detected only once. Roughly 0.8% of the sample lies in the top ten.

The CDR3 runs 14 residues from the cysteine to the phenylalanine. Only the CDR3 region is kept as DNA, spanning 42 bases read in frame from base 1. V and J are truncated by 8 bases and 5 bases respectively, leaving an intervening sequence of 18 bases. CDR1 is given as LNHNV and CDR2 as YYDKDF, both from the germline V gene (reference sequence). General study outcomes and caveats: The amount of clinical and demographic metadata varied by source and participant and was provided uncurated.

Whole blood was collected in K2EDTA tubes by collaborating institutions according to the institutions' own protocols. For TCRbeta analysis, collaborator samples were shipped as frozen whole blood, as isolated PBMCs, or as DNA extracted from either sample type. The receptor chain draws on TRBV15 and TRBJ2-5; 5 matching bases give a weak D call of TRBD1. The TCR comes from a woman aged 30 to 39 with acute or convalescent COVID-19. The sample taken for sequencing was peripheral blood. The CDR3 region has the sequence CATRRPDIRETQYF. The nucleotide sequence is given as TGTGCCACCCGGCGGCCGGACATTCGGGAGACCCAGTACTTC.